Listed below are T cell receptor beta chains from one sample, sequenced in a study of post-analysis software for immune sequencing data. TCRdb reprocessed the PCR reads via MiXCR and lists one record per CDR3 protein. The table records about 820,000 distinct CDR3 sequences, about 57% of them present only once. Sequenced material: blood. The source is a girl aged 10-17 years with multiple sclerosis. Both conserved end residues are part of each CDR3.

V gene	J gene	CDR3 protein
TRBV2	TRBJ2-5	CASAGSSQETQYF
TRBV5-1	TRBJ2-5	CASSGDTVQETQYF
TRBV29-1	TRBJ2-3	CSVEGSGFSPSDTQYF
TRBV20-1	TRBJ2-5	CSARKPGTGKGETQYF
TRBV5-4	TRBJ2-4	CASSLLAGNDVAKSIQYF
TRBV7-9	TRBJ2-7	CASSFGRSSYEQYF
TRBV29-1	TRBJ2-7	CSAIARGQIYEQYF
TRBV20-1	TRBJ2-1	CSAGNNEQFF
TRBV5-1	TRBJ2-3	CASSLAPSPSDTQYF
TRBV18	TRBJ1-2	CASSPPGQGYGYTF
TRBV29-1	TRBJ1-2	CSVAGQEVGYTF
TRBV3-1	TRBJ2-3	CASSQVPGLAGTTLTIDTQYF
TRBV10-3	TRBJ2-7	CAIREGSSYEQYF
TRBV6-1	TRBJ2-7	CASSEFGQSYEQYF
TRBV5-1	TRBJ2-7	CASQRVPSYEQYF
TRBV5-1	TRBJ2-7	CASSLIPDGEQYF
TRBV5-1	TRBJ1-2	CASSLDGTEKNYGYTF
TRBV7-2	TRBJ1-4	CASSLRSGKGEKLFF
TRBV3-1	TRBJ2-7	CASSQDRVTNRRGYEQYF
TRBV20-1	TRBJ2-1	CSARDRPGLEQFF
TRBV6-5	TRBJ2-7	CASSYRGRSYEQYF
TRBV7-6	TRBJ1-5	CASSLRGAGDQPQHF
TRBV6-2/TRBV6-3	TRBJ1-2	CASSDGTENNYGYTF
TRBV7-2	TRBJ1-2	CASLRGFNYGYTF
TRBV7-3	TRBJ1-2	CASSLGSTGEGYTF
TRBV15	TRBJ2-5	CATSRREGLAGDGTQYF
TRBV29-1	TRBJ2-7	CSVGKTGNYEQYF
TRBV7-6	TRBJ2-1	CASSLAGIGSYNEQFF
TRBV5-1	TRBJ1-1	CASSREGTAEAFF
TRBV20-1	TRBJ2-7	CSAVSGGGYEQYF
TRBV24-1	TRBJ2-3	CATSEGDSTDTQYF